This T cell receptor (beta chain) originates from a study of blood T cell repertoires in COVID-19. Overall study context: From T cells, B-cell-depleted T cells, or PBMCs came the material, which was cDNA or gDNA.

Seattle-derived patients entered the study during active infection and were followed longitudinally. This clone showed up just once. The CDR3 covers 13 residues. Germline V gives CDR1 ENHRY, CDR2 SYGVKD. Trimming removed 9 bases from V and 7 bases from J, with 16 bases in between. Data came from immunoSEQ multiplex PCR; TCRdb stores just in-frame clones and leaves some out. The sample lists tens of thousands of clones, roughly three quarters occurring once. The sequence derives from a man between 65 and 80 years old with COVID-19, enrolled during active disease. This chain uses TRBV10-3 with TRBJ2-1; TRBD2 is a possible D gene (6 bases). The sample taken for sequencing was peripheral blood. CDR3 DNA sequence: TGTGCCATTTACCGGGACTCACAAAATGAGCAGTTCTTC. It encodes CAIYRDSQNEQFF.